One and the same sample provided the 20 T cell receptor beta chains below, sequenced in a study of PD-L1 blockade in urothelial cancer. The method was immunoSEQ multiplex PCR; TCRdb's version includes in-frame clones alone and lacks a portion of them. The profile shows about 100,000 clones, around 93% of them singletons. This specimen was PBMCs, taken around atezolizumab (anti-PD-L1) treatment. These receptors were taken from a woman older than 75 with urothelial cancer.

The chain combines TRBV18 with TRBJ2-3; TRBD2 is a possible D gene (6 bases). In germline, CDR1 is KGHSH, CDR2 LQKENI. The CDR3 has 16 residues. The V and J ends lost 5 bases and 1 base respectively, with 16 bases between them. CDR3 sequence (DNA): TGTGCCAGCTCAACAACACACGGGAGAGGCACAGATACGCAGTATTTT. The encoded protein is CASSTTHGRGTDTQYF.

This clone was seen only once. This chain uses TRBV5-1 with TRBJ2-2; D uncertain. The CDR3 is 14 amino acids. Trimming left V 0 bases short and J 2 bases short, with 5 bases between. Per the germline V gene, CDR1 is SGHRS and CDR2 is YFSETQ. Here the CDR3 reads CASSLGANTGELFF. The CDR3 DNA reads TGCGCCAGCAGCTTGGGCGCCAACACCGGGGAGCTGTTTTTT. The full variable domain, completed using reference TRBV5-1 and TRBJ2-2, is KAGVTQTPRYLIKTRGQQVTLSCSPISGHRSVSWYQQTPGQGLQFLFEYFSETQRNKGNFPGRFSGRQFSNSRSEMNVSTLELGDSALYLCASSLGANTGELFFGEGSRLTVL.

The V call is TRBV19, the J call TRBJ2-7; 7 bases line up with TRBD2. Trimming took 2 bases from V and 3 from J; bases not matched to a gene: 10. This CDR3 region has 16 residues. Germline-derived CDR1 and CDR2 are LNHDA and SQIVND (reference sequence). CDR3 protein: CASSITSASGYYEQYF. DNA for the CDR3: TGTGCCAGTAGTATAACTTCGGCTAGCGGATACTACGAGCAGTACTTC.

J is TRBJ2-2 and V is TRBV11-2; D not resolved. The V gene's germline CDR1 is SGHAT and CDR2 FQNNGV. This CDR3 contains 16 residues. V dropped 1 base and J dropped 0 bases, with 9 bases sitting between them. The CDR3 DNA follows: TGTGCCAGCAGCTTAGTGGTAGCCGCGAACACCGGGGAGCTGTTTTTT. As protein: CASSLVVAANTGELFF.

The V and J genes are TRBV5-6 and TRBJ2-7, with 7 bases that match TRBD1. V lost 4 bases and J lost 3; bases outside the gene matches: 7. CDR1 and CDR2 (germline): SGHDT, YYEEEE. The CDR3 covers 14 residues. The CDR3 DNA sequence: TGTGCCAGCAGCGTACAGGGGCCCGTCTACGAGCAGTACTTC. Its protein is CASSVQGPVYEQYF.

The DNA of the CDR3 is TGCGCCAGCAGTGAGTCCCCTAGCGGGAGGGTCAATGAGCAGTTCTTC. It yields the protein CASSESPSGRVNEQFF. The chain employs TRBV10-1 and TRBJ2-1, with 12 bases aligning to TRBD2. After removal of 0 bases from V and 6 bases from J, the junction contained 3 bases not matched to a gene. Per germline, CDR1 WNHNN and CDR2 SYGVQD (reference sequence). The CDR3 loop spans 16 amino acids.

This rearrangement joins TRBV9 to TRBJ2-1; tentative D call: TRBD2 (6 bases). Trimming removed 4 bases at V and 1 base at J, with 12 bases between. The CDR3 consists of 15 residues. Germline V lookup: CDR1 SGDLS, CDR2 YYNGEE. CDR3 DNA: TGTGCCAGCAGCACGCTGGGGGGTTCCTACAATGAGCAGTTCTTC. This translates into CASSTLGGSYNEQFF.

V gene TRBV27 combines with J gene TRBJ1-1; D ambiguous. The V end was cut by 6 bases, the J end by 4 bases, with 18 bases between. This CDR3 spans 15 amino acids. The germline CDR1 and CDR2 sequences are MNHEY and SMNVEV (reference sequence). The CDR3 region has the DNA TGTGCCAGCAGCCCACGGTTCGGGAAGGGCACTGAAGCTTTCTTT. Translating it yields CASSPRFGKGTEAFF.

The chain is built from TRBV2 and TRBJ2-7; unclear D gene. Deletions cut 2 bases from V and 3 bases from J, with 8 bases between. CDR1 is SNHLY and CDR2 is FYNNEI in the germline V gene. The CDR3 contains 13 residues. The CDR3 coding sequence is TGTGCCAGCAGTGAAAGCCCGATCTACGAGCAGTACTTC. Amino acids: CASSESPIYEQYF.

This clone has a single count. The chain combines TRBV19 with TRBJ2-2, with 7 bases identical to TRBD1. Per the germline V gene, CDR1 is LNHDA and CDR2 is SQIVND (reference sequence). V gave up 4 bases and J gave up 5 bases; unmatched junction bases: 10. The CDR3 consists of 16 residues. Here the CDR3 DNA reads TGTGCCAGTAGTACCGGTTTAGGGGGCATAACCGGGGAGCTGTTTTTT. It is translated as CASSTGLGGITGELFF.

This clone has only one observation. The CDR3 region is CAWTAAYEQYF. Written as DNA, the CDR3 is TGTGCCTGGACAGCGGCCTACGAGCAGTACTTC. V is TRBV30 and J is TRBJ2-7; maybe TRBD2 (5 bases). This CDR3 is 11 amino acids long. Germline loops: CDR1 GTSNPN, CDR2 SVGIG (reference sequence). The V gene lost 4 bases and the J gene lost 2 bases, with 6 bases spanning the gap.

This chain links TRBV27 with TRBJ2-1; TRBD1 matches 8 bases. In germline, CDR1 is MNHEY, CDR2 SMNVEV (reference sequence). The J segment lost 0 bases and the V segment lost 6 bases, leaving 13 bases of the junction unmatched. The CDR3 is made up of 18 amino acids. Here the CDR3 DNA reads TGTGCCAGCAGCCTGATGGTGGGGGACAGGCTCTCCTACAATGAGCAGTTCTTC. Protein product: CASSLMVGDRLSYNEQFF.

CDR3 bases: TGTGCCAGTTCACAGGGGCGTAAAAACATTCAGTACTTC. It specifies CASSQGRKNIQYF. The V gene is TRBV19, the J gene TRBJ2-4; 7 positions agree with TRBD1. V lost 8 bases and J lost 4; bases outside the gene matches: 5. The CDR3 runs to 13 residues. The germline V gene encodes CDR1 LNHDA and CDR2 SQIVND (reference sequence).

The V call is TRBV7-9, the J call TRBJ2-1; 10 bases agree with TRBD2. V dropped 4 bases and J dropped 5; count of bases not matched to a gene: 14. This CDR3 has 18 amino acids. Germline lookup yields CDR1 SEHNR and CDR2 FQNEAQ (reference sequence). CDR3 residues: CASSSFGGTSGINNEQFF. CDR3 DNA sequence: TGTGCCAGCAGCTCATTCGGGGGAACTAGCGGGATAAACAATGAGCAGTTCTTC.

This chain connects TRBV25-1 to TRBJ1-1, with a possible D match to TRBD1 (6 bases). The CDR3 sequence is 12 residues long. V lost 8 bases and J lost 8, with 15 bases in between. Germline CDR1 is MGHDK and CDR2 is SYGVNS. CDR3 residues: CASCRTATEAFF. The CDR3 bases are TGTGCCAGCTGCCGGACAGCGACAGAAGCTTTCTTT.

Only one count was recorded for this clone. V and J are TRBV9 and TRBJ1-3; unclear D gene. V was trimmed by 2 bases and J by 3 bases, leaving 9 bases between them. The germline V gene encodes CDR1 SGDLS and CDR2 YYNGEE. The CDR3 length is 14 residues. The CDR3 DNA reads TGTGCCAGCAGCGTTCCCGGGAATGGAAACACCATATATTTT. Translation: CASSVPGNGNTIYF.

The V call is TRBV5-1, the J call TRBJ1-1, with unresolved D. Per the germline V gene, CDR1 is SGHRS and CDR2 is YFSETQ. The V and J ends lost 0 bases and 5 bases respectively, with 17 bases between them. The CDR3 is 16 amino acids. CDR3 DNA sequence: TGCGCCAGCAGCTTGGCCGCGACCCCAACGAGGACTGAAGCTTTCTTT. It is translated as CASSLAATPTRTEAFF.

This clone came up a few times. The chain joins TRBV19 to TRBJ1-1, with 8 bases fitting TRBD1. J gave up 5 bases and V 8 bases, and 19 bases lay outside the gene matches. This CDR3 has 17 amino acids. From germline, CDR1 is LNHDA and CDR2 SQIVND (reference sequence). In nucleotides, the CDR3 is TGTGCCAGTCTAGGCCGGGGACAGGCGGTCGGGGGGACTGAAGCTTTCTTT. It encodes CASLGRGQAVGGTEAFF.

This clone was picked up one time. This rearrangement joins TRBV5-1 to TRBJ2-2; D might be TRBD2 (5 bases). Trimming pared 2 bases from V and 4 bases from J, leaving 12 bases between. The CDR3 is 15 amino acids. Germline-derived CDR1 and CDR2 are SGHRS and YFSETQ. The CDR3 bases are TGCGCCAGCAGCTTTGGTGCGGGCGCCACCGGGGAGCTGTTTTTT. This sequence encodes CASSFGAGATGELFF.

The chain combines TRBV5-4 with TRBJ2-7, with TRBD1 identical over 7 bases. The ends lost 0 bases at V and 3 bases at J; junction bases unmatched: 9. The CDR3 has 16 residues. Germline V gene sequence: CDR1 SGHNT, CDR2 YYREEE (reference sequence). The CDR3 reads CASSLGQGRLDYEQYF. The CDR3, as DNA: TGTGCCAGCAGCTTGGGACAGGGAAGGTTGGACTACGAGCAGTACTTC.